A selection of T cell receptor beta chains follows, all from one sample in a study of CD8 T cells in ankylosing spondylitis. TCRdb reanalysed the 5' RACE reads using MiXCR and keeps one entry per CDR3 protein. The sample records about 250,000 distinct CDR3 sequences, roughly 32% being singletons. The sample was blood, either unsorted or a sorted T cell fraction (not recorded which). The source is a male donor with ankylosing spondylitis or in good health (not recorded which). CDR3s include the opening cysteine and the closing phenylalanine or tryptophan. Each record gives: clone size, D gene, J gene, V gene, CDR3 length, CDR3 DNA, CDR3 protein. The D gene is left open where the match is weak. Rows may omit the clone size; those that give it use once, few, many or a size class.

NA | NA | TRBJ2-3 | TRBV12-3/TRBV12-4 | 15 | TGTGCCAGCAGTTTGGGAGAGCGGGGCACAGATACGCAGTATTTT | CASSLGERGTDTQYF
NA | NA | TRBJ2-7 | TRBV7-6 | 14 | TGTGCCAGCAGCCCGGAGGACAGTTCCTACGAGCAGTACTTC | CASSPEDSSYEQYF
few | TRBD1 | TRBJ1-5 | TRBV5-6 | 14 | TGTGCCAGCAGTGCTGGACAGGGGTACCAGCCCCAGCATTTT | CASSAGQGYQPQHF
NA | NA | TRBJ1-5 | TRBV7-6 | 15 | TGTGCCAGCAGCGCTTACCCGTATAGCAATCAGCCCCAGCATTTT | CASSAYPYSNQPQHF
NA | NA | TRBJ1-2 | TRBV12-3/TRBV12-4 | 13 | TGTGCCAGCAGTCATCGGACGGATTATGGCTACACCTTC | CASSHRTDYGYTF
few | TRBD1 | TRBJ1-2 | TRBV5-6 | 14 | TGTGCCAGCAGCCCGGGGACAGCTACCTATGGCTACACCTTC | CASSPGTATYGYTF
few | TRBD2 | TRBJ2-5 | TRBV4-2 | 17 | TGTGCCAGCAGCCAAGGGCAGCGGGGGTCTGGTGAAGAGACCCAGTACTTC | CASSQGQRGSGEETQYF
many | TRBD2 | TRBJ2-1 | TRBV7-9 | 15 | TGTGCCAGCAGCTTACAACTAGCGGGACCGGATGAGCAGTTCTTC | CASSLQLAGPDEQFF
few | NA | TRBJ1-2 | TRBV5-6 | 16 | TGTGCCAGCAGCCCCCTTACGACGAGTCCCAACTATGGCTACACCTTC | CASSPLTTSPNYGYTF
few | TRBD2 | TRBJ2-5 | TRBV7-8 | 16 | TGTGCCAGCAGCTTAGTAAATGCCCAGCGGGGACAGACCCAGTACTTC | CASSLVNAQRGQTQYF
few | NA | TRBJ2-3 | TRBV15 | 15 | TGTGCCACCAGCAGAGATTATGGCGGTTCAGATACGCAGTATTTT | CATSRDYGGSDTQYF
NA | NA | TRBJ1-1 | TRBV6-1 | 15 | TGTGCCAGCAGTGAAATCTTTGGACAGAACACTGAAGCTTTCTTT | CASSEIFGQNTEAFF
NA | NA | TRBJ2-7 | TRBV6-2/TRBV6-3 | 14 | TGTGCCAGCACCGACGGGGGGACACCCTACGAGCAGTACTTC | CASTDGGTPYEQYF
few | NA | TRBJ1-6 | TRBV6-5 | 16 | TGTGCCAGCAGTTCAGGCTGGAGCTCCTATAATTCACCCCTCCACTTT | CASSSGWSSYNSPLHF
NA | TRBD2 | TRBJ2-7 | TRBV12-3/TRBV12-4 | 15 | TGTGCCAGCAGTTTCGACGGGGGGGTAAGCTACGAGCAGTACTTC | CASSFDGGVSYEQYF
NA | TRBD1 | TRBJ1-1 | TRBV29-1 | 16 | TGCAGCGTTGAAGGAGTAGGACAGGGGGTTTGGGCTGAAGCTTTCTTT | CSVEGVGQGVWAEAFF